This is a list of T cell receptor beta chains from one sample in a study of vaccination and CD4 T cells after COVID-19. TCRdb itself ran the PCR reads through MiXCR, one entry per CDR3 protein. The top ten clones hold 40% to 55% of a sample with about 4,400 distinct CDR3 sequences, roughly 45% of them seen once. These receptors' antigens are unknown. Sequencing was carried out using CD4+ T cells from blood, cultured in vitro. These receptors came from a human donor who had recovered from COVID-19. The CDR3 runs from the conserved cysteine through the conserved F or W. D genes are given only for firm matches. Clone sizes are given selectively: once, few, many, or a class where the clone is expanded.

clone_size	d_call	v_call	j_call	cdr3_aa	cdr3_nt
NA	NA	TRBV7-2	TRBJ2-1	CASSLAYGTYNEQFF	TGTGCCAGCAGCTTGGCCTACGGAACCTACAATGAGCAGTTCTTC
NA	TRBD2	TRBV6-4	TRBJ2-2	CASSDSGRTGELLF	TGTGCCAGCAGTGACAGCGGGAGGACCGGGGAGCTGCTTTTT
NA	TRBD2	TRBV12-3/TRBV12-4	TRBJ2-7	CASSRARTSGRYEQYF	TGTGCCAGCAGTCGCGCCAGGACTAGCGGGAGATACGAGCAGTACTTC
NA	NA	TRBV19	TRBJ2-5	CASSVEGGHRETQYF	TGTGCCAGTAGTGTTGAGGGGGGACATCGGGAGACCCAGTACTTC
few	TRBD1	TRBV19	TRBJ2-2	CASSSIRLRHRGGTGELFF	TGTGCCAGTAGCAGTATACGTCTTCGGCACAGGGGTGGCACCGGGGAGCTGTTTTTT
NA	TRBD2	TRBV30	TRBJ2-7	CAWETGLANSYEQYF	TGTGCCTGGGAGACAGGACTAGCGAATTCGTACGAGCAGTACTTC
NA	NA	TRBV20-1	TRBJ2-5	CSAPSRGPQTQYF	TGCAGTGCTCCGTCCCGAGGCCCCCAGACCCAGTACTTC
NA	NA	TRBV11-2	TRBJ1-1	CASSLVGPGGATEAFF	TGTGCCAGCAGCTTAGTGGGCCCCGGGGGGGCCACTGAAGCTTTCTTT
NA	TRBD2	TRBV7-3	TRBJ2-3	CASSLTAGAGVEDTQYF	TGTGCCAGCAGCTTAACCGCGGGAGCGGGAGTAGAAGATACGCAGTATTTT
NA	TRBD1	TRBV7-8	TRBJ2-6	CASSFTTGLGANVLTF	TGTGCCAGCAGCTTTACGACAGGGCTCGGGGCCAACGTCCTGACTTTC
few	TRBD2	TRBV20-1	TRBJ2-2	CSARDTRGDTGELFF	TGCAGTGCTAGAGATACTCGGGGGGACACCGGGGAGCTGTTTTTT
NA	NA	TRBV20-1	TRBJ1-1	CSARNPNTEAFF	TGCAGTGCTAGAAACCCGAACACTGAAGCTTTCTTT
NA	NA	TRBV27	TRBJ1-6	CASSLGGNSPLHF	TGTGCCAGCAGTTTAGGGGGAAATTCACCCCTCCACTTT
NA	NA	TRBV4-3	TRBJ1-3	CASSQDVRAPGNTIYF	TGCGCCAGCAGCCAAGACGTCAGGGCCCCTGGAAACACCATATATTTT
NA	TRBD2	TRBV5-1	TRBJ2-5	CASSPGLVTQETQYF	TGCGCCAGCAGCCCGGGACTAGTAACTCAAGAGACCCAGTACTTC
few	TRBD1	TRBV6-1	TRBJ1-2	CASSTPRTGANYGYTF	TGTGCCAGCAGTACACCTAGGACAGGAGCCAACTATGGCTACACCTTC
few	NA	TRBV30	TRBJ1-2	CAWSVGPFRAANYGYTF	TGTGCCTGGAGTGTGGGTCCTTTTAGGGCGGCTAACTATGGCTACACCTTC
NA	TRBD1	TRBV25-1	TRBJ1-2	CASSDARYGTGPPYGYTF	TGTGCCAGCAGTGACGCAAGGTATGGGACAGGGCCCCCCTATGGCTACACCTTC
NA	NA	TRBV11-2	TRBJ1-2	CASSLENYGYTF	TGTGCCAGCAGCTTAGAAAACTATGGCTACACCTTC
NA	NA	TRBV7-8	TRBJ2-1	CASSLDGERALRQFF	TGTGCCAGCAGCTTAGACGGCGAGAGGGCCTTGAGGCAGTTCTTC
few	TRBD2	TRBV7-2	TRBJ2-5	CASSLSWFSAGGETQYF	TGTGCCAGCAGCTTATCATGGTTCTCGGCGGGAGGAGAGACCCAGTACTTC
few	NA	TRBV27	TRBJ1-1	CASRKTNTEAFF	TGTGCCAGCAGGAAGACCAACACTGAAGCTTTCTTT
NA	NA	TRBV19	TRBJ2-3	CASSIWTGDTQYF	TGTGCCAGTAGTATTTGGACTGGGGATACGCAGTATTTT
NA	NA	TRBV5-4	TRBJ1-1	CASSLVGRPSTEAFF	TGTGCCAGCAGCTTGGTAGGTAGACCAAGCACTGAAGCTTTCTTT
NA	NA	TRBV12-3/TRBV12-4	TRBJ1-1	CASSLRQGNTEAFF	TGTGCCAGCAGTTTAAGGCAGGGGAACACTGAAGCTTTCTTT
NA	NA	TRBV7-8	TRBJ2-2	CASTPSSHTGELFF	TGTGCCAGCACCCCTTCCTCTCACACCGGGGAGCTGTTTTTT
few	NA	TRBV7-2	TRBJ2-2	CASSPQPLATGELFF	TGTGCCAGCAGCCCCCAGCCCCTAGCGACCGGGGAGCTGTTTTTT
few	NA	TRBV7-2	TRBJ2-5	CASSPHYGVGLETQYF	TGTGCCAGCAGCCCCCACTACGGGGTGGGGTTGGAGACCCAGTACTTC